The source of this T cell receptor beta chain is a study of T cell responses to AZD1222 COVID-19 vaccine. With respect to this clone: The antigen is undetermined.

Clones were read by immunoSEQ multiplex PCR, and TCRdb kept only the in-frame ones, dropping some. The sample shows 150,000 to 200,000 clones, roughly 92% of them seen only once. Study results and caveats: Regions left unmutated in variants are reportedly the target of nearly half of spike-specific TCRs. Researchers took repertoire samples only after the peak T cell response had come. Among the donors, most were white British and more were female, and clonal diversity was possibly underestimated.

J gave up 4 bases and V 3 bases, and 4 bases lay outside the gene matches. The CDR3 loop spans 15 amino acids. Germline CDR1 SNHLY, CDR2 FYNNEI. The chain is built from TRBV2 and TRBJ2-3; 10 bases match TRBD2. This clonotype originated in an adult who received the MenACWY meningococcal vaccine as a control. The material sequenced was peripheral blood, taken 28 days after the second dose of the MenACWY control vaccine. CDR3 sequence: CASSDLAGVADTQYF. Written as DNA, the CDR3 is TGTGCCAGCAGTGATCTAGCGGGAGTTGCAGATACGCAGTATTTT.